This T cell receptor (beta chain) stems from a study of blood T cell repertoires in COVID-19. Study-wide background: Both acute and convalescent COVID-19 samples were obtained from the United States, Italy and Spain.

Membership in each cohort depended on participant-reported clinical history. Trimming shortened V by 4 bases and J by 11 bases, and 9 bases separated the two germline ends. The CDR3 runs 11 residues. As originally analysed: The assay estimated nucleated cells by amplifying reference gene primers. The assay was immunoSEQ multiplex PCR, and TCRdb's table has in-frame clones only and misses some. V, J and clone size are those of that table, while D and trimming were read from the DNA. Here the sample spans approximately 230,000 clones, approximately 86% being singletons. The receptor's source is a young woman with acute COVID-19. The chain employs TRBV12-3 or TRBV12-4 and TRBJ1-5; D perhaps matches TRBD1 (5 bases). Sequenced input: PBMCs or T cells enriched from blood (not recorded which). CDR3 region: CASSSPGTQHF. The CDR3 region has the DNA TGTGCCAGCAGTTCCCCAGGGACCCAGCATTTT.